The 8 T cell receptor beta chains below all came from one sample that was sequenced in a study of T cells in Graves' hyperthyroidism and ophthalmopathy. The TCR beta CDR3 regions underwent amplification using RNA transcripts as the source. The HTBI primer set drove a first-round RT-PCR of the TCR CDR3. TCRdb redid the calling of the multiplex PCR reads with MiXCR, one entry per CDR3 protein. The profile shows 600,000 or so distinct CDR3 sequences, 40% to 55% of them singletons. Sequences were obtained from peripheral blood or thyroid tissue (not recorded which). Source of these receptors: a woman under 30 with Graves' hyperthyroidism.

The chain carries TRBV9 and TRBJ2-2; the D is unclear. The germline V and J ends were trimmed by 0 bases and 3 bases, with 9 bases remaining between them. CDR3 length equals 15 residues. Per the germline V gene, CDR1 is SGDLS and CDR2 is YYNGEE. The CDR3 spells CASSVEGAYTGELFF. CDR3 nucleotide sequence: TGTGCCAGCAGCGTAGAAGGAGCTTACACCGGGGAGCTGTTTTTT.

This clonotype has only a few counts. The rearrangement uses TRBV2 and TRBJ1-2; a possible D gene is TRBD1 (5 bases). V lost 6 bases to trimming and J lost 6 bases, with 17 bases between them. The CDR3 length is 14 residues. CDR1 and CDR2 (germline): SNHLY, FYNNEI. As DNA, the CDR3 is TGTGCCAGCAGGAGGGCAGGGAGGATTGATGGCTACACCTTC. It is translated as CASRRAGRIDGYTF.

This clonotype appeared many times. Here the CDR3 reads CAISDRGSTEAFF. The CDR3 region has the DNA TGTGCCATCAGTGATCGGGGAAGCACTGAAGCTTTCTTT. V and J are TRBV10-3 and TRBJ1-1; no reliable D call. This CDR3 is built from 13 residues. The ends were cut back, 3 bases at V and 4 bases at J, with 9 bases in the middle. The V gene's germline CDR1 is ENHRY and CDR2 SYGVKD.

This clonotype has just a few counts. The chain employs TRBV19 and TRBJ1-1; the D is unclear. Germline loops: CDR1 LNHDA, CDR2 SQIVND (reference sequence). The CDR3 contains 14 residues. Between the trimmed V and J ends, which lost 6 bases and 4 bases, there was a span of 15 bases. The CDR3 DNA follows: TGTGCCAGTAGGGAAGAACGGGGAGGCACTGAAGCTTTCTTT. Protein sequence: CASREERGGTEAFF.

This clonotype was counted a single time. The rearrangement joins TRBV29-1 to TRBJ2-7; 12 positions match TRBD2. Germline-derived CDR1 and CDR2 are SQVTM and ANQGSEA. This CDR3 has 13 residues. After removal of 5 bases from V and 4 bases from J, the junction contained 3 bases not matched to a gene. The CDR3 region is CSVRTSGMYEQYF. The DNA for the CDR3 is TGCAGCGTTCGGACTAGCGGGATGTACGAGCAGTACTTC.

Turning to this clonotype: The junction shows a germline mismatch at one end, possibly a read error. This sequence joins TRBV15 and TRBJ1-4; no definite D call. Germline V gene lookup returns CDR1 LNHNV and CDR2 YYDKDF (reference sequence). The CDR3 totals 12 residues. The CDR3 DNA reads as TGTGCCACCCAGAGTGTTGGTGAAAAACTGTTATTT. Amino acid sequence: CATQSVGEKLLF. Supplemented by reference TRBV15 and TRBJ1-4, the full variable domain reads DAMVIQNPRYQVTQFGKPVTLSCSQTLNHNVMYWYQQKSSQAPKLLFHYYDKDFNNEADTPDNFQSRRPNTSFCFLDIRSPGLGDTAMYLCATQSVGEKLLFGSGTQLSVL.

The V gene is TRBV20-1, the J gene TRBJ1-5; D gene uncertain. CDR3 length: 13 amino acids. CDR1 DFQATT and CDR2 SNEGSKA come from the germline V gene (reference sequence). V dropped 7 bases and J dropped 3 bases, with 13 bases sitting between them. CDR3 sequence (DNA): TGCAGTGGGGAAGAGGGTTACAATCAGCCCCAGCATTTT. Its protein is CSGEEGYNQPQHF.

The chain joins TRBV10-3 to TRBJ1-6; 11 bases are shared with TRBD1. With the DNA end fitting TRBJ1-5 better, the J assignment may be wrong. Looked up from germline, CDR1 is ENHRY and CDR2 is SYGVKD. The CDR3 runs 15 residues. The CDR3: CAISDGQGASQPQHF. The CDR3 coding sequence is TGTGCCATCAGTGACGGACAGGGGGCCAGCCAGCCCCAGCATTTT.